The source of this TCR beta chain is a study of T cell repertoires in ileal Crohn's disease. V shed 0 bases and J 6 bases; nucleotides not matched to a gene: 10. The length of the CDR3 is 16 residues. From germline, CDR1 is LGHNA and CDR2 YNFKEQ. Repertoires were generated with immunoSEQ multiplex PCR, while TCRdb's copy carries only in-frame clones and drops some. The sample consists of approximately 13,000 clones, approximately 63% of them appearing once. The chain links TRBV4-2 to TRBJ2-7; the match to TRBD2 covers 8 bases. The clonotype comes from an adult with Crohn's disease. The material sequenced was ileal tissue. The CDR3 region is CASSQETGAGVSEQYF. DNA of the CDR3: TGTGCCAGCAGCCAAGAGACGGGAGCGGGGGTATCCGAGCAGTACTTC.